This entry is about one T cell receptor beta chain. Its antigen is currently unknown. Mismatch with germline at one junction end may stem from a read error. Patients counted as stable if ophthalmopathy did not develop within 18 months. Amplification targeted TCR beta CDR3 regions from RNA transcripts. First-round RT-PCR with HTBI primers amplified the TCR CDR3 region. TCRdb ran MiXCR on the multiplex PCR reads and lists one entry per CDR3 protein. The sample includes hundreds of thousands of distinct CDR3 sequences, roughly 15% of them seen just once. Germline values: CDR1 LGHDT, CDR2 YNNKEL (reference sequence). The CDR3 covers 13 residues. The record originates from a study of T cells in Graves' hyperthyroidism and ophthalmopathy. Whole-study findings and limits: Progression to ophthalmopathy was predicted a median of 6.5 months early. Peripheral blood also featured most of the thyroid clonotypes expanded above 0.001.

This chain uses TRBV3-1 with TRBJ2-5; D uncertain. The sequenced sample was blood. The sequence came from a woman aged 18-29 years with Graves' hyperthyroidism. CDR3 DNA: TGTGCCAGCAGCTTTTTGACCCCAGAGATCCAGTACTTC. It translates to CASSFLTPEIQYF.